This T cell receptor (beta chain) comes out of a study of T cell responses to AZD1222 COVID-19 vaccine. Study-wide results and caveats: The donor group comprised mostly white British people and more females; the analysis possibly underestimated clonal diversity. Across the whole spike, CD4 TCRs peaked at regions 160-218 and 743-854. The study identified only a handful of AZD1222 recipients as seropositive at baseline.

Assay used: immunoSEQ multiplex PCR; TCRdb lists only in-frame clones, some missing. The sample carries roughly 120,000 clones, roughly 91% recorded once. A note on this clone: The antigen remains unidentified.

This sequence originates from an adult in good health. Sample: peripheral blood, taken on day 0 of AZD1222 vaccination.

The CDR3 DNA follows: TGCAGCGGGAAAAGGGGGACAGACACCGGGGAGCTGTTTTTT. It encodes CSGKRGTDTGELFF. The chain uses TRBV29-1 and TRBJ2-2, with 7 bases aligning to TRBD1. The CDR3 length is 14 residues. Germline V gene sequence: CDR1 SQVTM, CDR2 ANQGSEA. V was clipped by 7 bases and J by 3 bases; unmatched bases: 8.